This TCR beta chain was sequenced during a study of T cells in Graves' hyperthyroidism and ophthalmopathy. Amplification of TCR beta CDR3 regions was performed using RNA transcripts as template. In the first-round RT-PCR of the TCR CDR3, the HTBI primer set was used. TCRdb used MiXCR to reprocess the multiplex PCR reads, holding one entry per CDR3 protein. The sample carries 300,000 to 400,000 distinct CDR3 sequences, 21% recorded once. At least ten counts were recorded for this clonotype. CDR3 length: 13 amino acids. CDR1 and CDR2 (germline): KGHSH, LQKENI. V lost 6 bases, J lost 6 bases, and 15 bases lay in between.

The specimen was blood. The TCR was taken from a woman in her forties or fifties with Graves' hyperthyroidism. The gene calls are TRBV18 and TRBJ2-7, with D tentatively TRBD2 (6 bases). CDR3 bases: TGTGCCAGCTCGCAAGGGGACTCGGGCGAGCAGTACTTC. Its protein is CASSQGDSGEQYF.